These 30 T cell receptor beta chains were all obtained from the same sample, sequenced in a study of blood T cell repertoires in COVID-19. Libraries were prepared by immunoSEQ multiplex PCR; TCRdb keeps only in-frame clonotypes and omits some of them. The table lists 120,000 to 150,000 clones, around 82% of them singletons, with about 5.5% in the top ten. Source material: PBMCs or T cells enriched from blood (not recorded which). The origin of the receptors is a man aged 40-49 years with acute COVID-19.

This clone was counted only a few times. CDR3: CASSQEFRGDYTF. Written as DNA, the CDR3 is TGTGCCAGCAGCCAAGAGTTCAGGGGTGACTACACCTTC. The chain couples TRBV3-1 (or the pseudogene TRBV3-2) to TRBJ1-2, with D maybe TRBD1 (6 bases). Per germline, CDR1 LGHDT and CDR2 YNNKEL (reference sequence). V dropped 0 bases and J dropped 10 bases, with 12 bases sitting between them. This CDR3 comprises 13 residues.

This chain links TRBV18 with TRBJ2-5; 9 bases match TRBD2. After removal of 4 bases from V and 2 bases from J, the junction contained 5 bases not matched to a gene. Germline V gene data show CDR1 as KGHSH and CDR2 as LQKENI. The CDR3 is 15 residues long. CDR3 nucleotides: TGTGCCAGCTCACGGGCGAGCGGGGGGCAAGAGACCCAGTACTTC. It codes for CASSRASGGQETQYF.

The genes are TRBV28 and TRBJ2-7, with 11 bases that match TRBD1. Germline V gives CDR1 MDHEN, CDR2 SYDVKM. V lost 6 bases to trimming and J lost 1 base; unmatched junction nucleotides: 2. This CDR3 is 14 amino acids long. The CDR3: CASRGTGGSYEQYF. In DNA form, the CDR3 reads TGTGCCAGCAGGGGGACAGGGGGGTCCTACGAGCAGTACTTC.

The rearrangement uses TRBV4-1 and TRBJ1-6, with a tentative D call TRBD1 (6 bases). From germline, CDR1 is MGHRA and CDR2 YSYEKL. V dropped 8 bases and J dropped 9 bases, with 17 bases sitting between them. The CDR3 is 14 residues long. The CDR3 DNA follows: TGCGCCAGCGCTAAGCAGGGGATAGGTTCACCCCTCCACTTT. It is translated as CASAKQGIGSPLHF.

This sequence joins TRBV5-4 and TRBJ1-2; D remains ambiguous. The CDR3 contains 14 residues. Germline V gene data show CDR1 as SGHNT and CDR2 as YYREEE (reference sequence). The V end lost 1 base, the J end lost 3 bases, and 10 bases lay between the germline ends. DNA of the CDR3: TGTGCCAGCAGCTTGTTAGGTGCGGACTATGGCTACACCTTC. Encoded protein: CASSLLGADYGYTF.

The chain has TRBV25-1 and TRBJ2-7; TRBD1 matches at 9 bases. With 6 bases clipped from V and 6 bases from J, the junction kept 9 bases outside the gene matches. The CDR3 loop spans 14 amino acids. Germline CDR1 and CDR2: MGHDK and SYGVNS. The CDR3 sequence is CASRKTGGILEQYF. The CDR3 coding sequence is TGTGCCAGCAGGAAGACAGGGGGAATACTCGAGCAGTACTTC.

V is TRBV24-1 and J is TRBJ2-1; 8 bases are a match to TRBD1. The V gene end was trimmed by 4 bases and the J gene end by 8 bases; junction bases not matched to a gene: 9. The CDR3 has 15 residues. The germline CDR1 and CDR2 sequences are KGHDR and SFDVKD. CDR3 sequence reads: CATSDPTTGADEQFF. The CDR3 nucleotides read TGTGCCACCAGTGACCCAACGACAGGGGCGGATGAGCAGTTCTTC.

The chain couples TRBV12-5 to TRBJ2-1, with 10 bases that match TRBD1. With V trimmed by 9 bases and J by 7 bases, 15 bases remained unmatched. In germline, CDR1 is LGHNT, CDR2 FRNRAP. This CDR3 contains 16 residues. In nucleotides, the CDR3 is TGTGCTAGCACCCAGATGGCCGGGACAGGGGTTAATGAGCAGTTCTTC. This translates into CASTQMAGTGVNEQFF.

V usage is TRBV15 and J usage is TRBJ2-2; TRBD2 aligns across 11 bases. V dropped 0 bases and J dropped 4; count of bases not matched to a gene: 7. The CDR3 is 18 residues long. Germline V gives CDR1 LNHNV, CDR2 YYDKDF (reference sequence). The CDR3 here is CATSRDYTSGSLTGELFF. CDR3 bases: TGTGCCACCAGCAGAGATTATACTAGCGGGAGCCTCACCGGGGAGCTGTTTTTT.

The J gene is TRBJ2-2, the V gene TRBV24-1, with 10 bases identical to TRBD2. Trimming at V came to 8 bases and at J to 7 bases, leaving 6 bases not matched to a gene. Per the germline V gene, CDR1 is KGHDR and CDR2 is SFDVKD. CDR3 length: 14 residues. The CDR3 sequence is CATTSGGSNGELFF. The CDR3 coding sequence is TGTGCCACCACTAGCGGGGGTTCAAACGGGGAGCTGTTTTTT.

CDR3 in DNA: TGTGCCAGCAGTGAAATAGCTATCACTGAAGCTTTCTTT. Residues: CASSEIAITEAFF. The rearrangement joins TRBV6-1 to TRBJ1-1, with D unresolved. Germline values: CDR1 MNHNS, CDR2 SASEGT. This CDR3 is built from 13 residues. Trimming left V 2 bases short and J 4 bases short, with 8 bases between.

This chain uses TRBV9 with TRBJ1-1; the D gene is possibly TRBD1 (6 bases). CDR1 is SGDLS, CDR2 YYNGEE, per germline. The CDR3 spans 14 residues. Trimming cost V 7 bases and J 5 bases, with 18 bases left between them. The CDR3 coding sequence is TGTGCCAGCTCCCCGTCGGGGGGGCGTACTGAAGCTTTCTTT. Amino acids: CASSPSGGRTEAFF.

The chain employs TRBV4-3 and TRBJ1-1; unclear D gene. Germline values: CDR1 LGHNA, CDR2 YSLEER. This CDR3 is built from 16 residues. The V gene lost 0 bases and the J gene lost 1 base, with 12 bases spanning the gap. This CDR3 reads CASSQDLGVGNTEAFF. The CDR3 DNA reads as TGCGCCAGCAGCCAAGATCTTGGTGTCGGGAACACTGAAGCTTTCTTT.

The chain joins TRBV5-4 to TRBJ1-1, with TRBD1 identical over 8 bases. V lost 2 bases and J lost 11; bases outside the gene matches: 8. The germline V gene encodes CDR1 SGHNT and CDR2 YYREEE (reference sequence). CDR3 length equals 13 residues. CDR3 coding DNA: TGTGCCAGCAGCTTCGGGACAGGCCGGGAGGCTTTCTTT. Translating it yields CASSFGTGREAFF.

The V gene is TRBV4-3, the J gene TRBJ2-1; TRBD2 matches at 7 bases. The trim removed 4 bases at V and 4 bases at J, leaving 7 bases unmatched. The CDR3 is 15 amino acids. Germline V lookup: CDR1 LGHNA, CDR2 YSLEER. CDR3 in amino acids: CASSPKLARYNEQFF. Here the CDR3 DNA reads TGCGCCAGCAGCCCTAAACTAGCGCGATACAATGAGCAGTTCTTC.

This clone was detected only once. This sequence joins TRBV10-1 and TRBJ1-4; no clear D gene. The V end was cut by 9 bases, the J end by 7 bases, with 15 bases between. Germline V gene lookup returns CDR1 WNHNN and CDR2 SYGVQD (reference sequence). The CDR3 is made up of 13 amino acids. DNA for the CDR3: TGCGCCAGACCGGGCTCCGGAGGTGAAAAACTGTTTTTT. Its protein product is CARPGSGGEKLFF.

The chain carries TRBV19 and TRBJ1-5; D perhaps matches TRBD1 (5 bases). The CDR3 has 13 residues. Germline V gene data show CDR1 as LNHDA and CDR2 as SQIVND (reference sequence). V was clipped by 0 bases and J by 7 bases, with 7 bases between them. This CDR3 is CASSIEQGQPQHF. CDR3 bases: TGTGCCAGTAGTATAGAGCAGGGACAGCCCCAGCATTTT.

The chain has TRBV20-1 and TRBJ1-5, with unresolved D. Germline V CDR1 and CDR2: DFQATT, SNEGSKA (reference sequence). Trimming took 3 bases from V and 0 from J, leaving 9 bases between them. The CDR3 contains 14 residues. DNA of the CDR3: TGCAGTGCTAGTAACAAGTATAGCAATCAGCCCCAGCATTTT. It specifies CSASNKYSNQPQHF.

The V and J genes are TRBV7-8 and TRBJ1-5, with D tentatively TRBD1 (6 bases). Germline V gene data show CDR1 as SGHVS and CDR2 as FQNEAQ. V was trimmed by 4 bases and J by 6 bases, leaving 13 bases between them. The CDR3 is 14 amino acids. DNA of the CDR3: TGTGCCAGCAGCTCTGGACAGCATGGTCAGCCCCAGCATTTT. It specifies CASSSGQHGQPQHF.

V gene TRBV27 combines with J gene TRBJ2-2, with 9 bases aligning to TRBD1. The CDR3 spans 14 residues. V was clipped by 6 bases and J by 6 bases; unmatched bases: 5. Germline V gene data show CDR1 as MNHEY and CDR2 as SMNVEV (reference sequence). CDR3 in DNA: TGTGCCAGCAGCCTTAGACAGGGGGCCGGGGAGCTGTTTTTT. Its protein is CASSLRQGAGELFF.

The DNA of the CDR3 is TGTGCCAGTAGTGACGGGACACTTATCGAGCAGTACTTC. It is translated as CASSDGTLIEQYF. This rearrangement joins TRBV19 to TRBJ2-7; D possibly corresponds to TRBD1 (6 bases). This CDR3 region has 13 residues. V lost 5 bases to trimming and J lost 6 bases, with 14 bases between them. Looked up from germline, CDR1 is LNHDA and CDR2 is SQIVND (reference sequence).

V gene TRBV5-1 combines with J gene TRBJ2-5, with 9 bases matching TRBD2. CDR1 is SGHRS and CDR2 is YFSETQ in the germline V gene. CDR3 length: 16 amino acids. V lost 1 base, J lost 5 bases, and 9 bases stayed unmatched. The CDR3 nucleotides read TGCGCCAGCAGCTTGAGTCCTAGCGGGGTCGGGGAGACCCAGTACTTC. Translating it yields CASSLSPSGVGETQYF.

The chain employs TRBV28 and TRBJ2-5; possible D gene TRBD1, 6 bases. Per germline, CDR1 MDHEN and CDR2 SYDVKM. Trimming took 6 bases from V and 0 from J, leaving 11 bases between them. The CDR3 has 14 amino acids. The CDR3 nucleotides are TGTGCCAGCAGATACTGGGACAACCAAGAGACCCAGTACTTC. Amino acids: CASRYWDNQETQYF.

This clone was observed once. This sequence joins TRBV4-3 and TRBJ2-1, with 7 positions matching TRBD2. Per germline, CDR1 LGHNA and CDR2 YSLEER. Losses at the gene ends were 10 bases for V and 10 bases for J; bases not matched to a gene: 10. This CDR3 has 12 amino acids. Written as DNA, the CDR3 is TGCGCCACCTTAGGGCCGGGAGGCGAGCAGTTCTTC. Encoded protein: CATLGPGGEQFF.

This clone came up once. The CDR3 nucleotides are TGTGCCACCACTCCAGGGGGCTACTACAATGAGCAGTTCTTC. Translated: CATTPGGYYNEQFF. The chain carries TRBV24-1 and TRBJ2-1, with 8 positions matching TRBD1. CDR1 and CDR2 from the germline V gene are KGHDR and SFDVKD. The CDR3 is 14 residues long. With V trimmed by 8 bases and J by 3 bases, 5 bases remained unmatched.

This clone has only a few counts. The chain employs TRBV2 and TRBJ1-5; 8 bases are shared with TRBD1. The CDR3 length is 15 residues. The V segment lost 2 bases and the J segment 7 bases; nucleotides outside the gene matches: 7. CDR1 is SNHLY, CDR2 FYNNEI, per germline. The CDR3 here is CASSEIGQGRQPQHF. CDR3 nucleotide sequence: TGTGCCAGCAGTGAAATAGGACAGGGAAGACAGCCCCAGCATTTT.

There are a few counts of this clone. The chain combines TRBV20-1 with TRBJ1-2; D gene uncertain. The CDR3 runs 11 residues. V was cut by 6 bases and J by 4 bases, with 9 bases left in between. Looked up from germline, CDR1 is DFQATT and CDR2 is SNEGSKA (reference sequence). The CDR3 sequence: CSALVPYGYTF. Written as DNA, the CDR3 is TGCAGTGCCTTAGTTCCCTATGGCTACACCTTC.

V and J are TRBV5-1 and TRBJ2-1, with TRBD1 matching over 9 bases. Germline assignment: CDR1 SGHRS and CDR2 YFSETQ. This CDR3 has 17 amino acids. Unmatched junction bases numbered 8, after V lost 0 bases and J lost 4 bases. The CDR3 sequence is CASSLDSTGGRYNEQFF. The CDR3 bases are TGCGCCAGCAGCTTGGACAGCACAGGGGGCAGATACAATGAGCAGTTCTTC.

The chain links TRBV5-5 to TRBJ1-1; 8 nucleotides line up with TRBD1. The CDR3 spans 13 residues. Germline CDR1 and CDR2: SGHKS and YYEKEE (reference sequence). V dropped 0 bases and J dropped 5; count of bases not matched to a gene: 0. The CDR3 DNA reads TGTGCCAGCAGCTTGGGGACAGGGACTGAAGCTTTCTTT. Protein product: CASSLGTGTEAFF. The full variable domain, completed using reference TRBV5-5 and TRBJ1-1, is DAGVTQSPTHLIKTRGQQVTLRCSPISGHKSVSWYQQVLGQGPQFIFQYYEKEERGRGNFPDRFSARQFPNYSSELNVNALLLGDSALYLCASSLGTGTEAFFGQGTRLTVV.

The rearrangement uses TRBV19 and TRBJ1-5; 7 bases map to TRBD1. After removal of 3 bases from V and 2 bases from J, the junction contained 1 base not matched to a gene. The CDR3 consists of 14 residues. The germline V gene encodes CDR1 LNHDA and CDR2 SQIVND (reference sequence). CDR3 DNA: TGTGCCAGTAGTATTACAGGGGGCAATCAGCCCCAGCATTTT. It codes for CASSITGGNQPQHF.